The clone carrying this T cell receptor (beta chain) occurred a few times. The CDR3 loop spans 12 amino acids. Germline V gene data show CDR1 as PRHDT and CDR2 as FYEKMQ (reference sequence). Trimming left V 5 bases short and J 4 bases short, with 8 bases between. These data come from a study of blood T cell repertoires in COVID-19. Study summary: Acute and convalescent COVID-19 samples came from the United States, Italy and Spain. The cDNA or gDNA used as material had been derived from T cells, B-cell-depleted T cells, or PBMCs.

In the original workflow: The assay estimated nucleated cells by amplifying reference gene primers. Profiling relied on immunoSEQ multiplex PCR, and the TCRdb table lists in-frame clones only, not all of them. V, J and clone size were drawn from that table, and D and trimming were deduced from the DNA. There are 130,000 to 150,000 clones in the sample; about 87% occur only once, and around 38% lies in the top ten. The source material was peripheral blood. This clonotype was sampled from a man over 45 who had recovered from COVID-19. The V gene is TRBV13, the J gene TRBJ1-1, with a tentative D call TRBD1 (6 bases). CDR3 nucleotide sequence: TGTGCCAGCAGCGTCAGGGGCACTGAAGCTTTCTTT. Its protein product is CASSVRGTEAFF.